The 25 T cell receptor beta chains below all came from one sample that was sequenced in a study of T cells after yellow fever vaccination. One entry per CDR3 protein, called by TCRdb with MiXCR from the 5' RACE reads. The sample has a few hundred thousand distinct CDR3 sequences; roughly 4% are singletons. The source material was PBMCs, sampled 5 days after the yellow fever booster vaccination. The receptors come from a man aged 18-30 years who received the YFV17D yellow fever vaccine.

The rearrangement joins TRBV12-3 or TRBV12-4 to TRBJ1-2; a possible D gene is TRBD1 (5 bases). CDR3 length: 14 amino acids. V was pared by 0 bases and J by 4 bases, with 9 bases between. CDR3 sequence reads: CASSLAGTSYGYTF. The CDR3 coding sequence is TGTGCCAGCAGTTTAGCAGGGACGAGCTATGGCTACACCTTC.

This clonotype was found many times. DNA of the CDR3: TGTGCCAGCAGGTCCACAGGGGGCACGGAGCCCCAGCATTTT. Its protein product is CASRSTGGTEPQHF. The rearrangement uses TRBV12-3 or TRBV12-4 and TRBJ1-5; 9 positions agree with TRBD1. V dropped 6 bases and J dropped 8; count of bases not matched to a gene: 8. This CDR3 contains 14 residues.

The gene calls are TRBV9 and TRBJ2-2, with 9 bases that match TRBD1. CDR1 SGDLS and CDR2 YYNGEE come from the germline V gene. With V trimmed by 4 bases and J by 6 bases, 10 bases remained unmatched. This CDR3 has 16 residues. CDR3 sequence (DNA): TGTGCCAGCAGCCTGGACAGGGGAATGGCGTCCGGGGAGCTGTTTTTT. The encoded protein is CASSLDRGMASGELFF.

The J gene is TRBJ2-7, the V gene TRBV20-1; D is perhaps TRBD2 (7 bases). Trimming pared 6 bases from V and 7 bases from J, leaving 22 bases between. The germline V gene has CDR1 DFQATT and CDR2 SNEGSKA (reference sequence). This CDR3 is 14 amino acids long. The CDR3 reads CSAPHSLGRGEQYV. DNA for the CDR3: TGCAGTGCCCCACATTCGCTAGGGAGGGGGGAGCAGTACGTC.

The chain couples TRBV4-2 to TRBJ2-6; D may be TRBD1 or TRBD2 (6 bases each). Per the germline V gene, CDR1 is LGHNA and CDR2 is YNFKEQ. There are 15 residues in the CDR3. Trimming pared 6 bases from V and 3 bases from J, leaving 12 bases between. The CDR3: CASSQQGGGANVLTF. DNA of the CDR3: TGTGCCAGCAGTCAACAGGGAGGTGGGGCCAACGTCCTGACTTTC.

This clonotype was picked up many times. The chain links TRBV5-1 to TRBJ2-7; 10 bases line up with TRBD2. V shed 4 bases, J shed 5 bases, and the junction held 6 bases outside the gene matches. Germline CDR1 and CDR2: SGHRS and YFSETQ. CDR3 length: 14 amino acids. This CDR3 is CASSMLSGGDEQYV. CDR3 DNA: TGCGCCAGCAGCATGCTGAGCGGGGGGGACGAGCAGTACGTC.

The V and J genes are TRBV7-9 and TRBJ1-2; TRBD1 matches at 7 bases. The CDR3 runs 15 residues. The J segment lost 0 bases and the V segment lost 1 base, leaving 2 bases of the junction unmatched. Germline CDR1 reads SEHNR; CDR2 reads FQNEAQ (reference sequence). The CDR3 sequence: CASSLGGTANYGYTF. CDR3 coding DNA: TGTGCCAGCAGCTTAGGCGGGACAGCTAACTATGGCTACACCTTC.

A few counts support this clonotype. This chain uses TRBV20-1 with TRBJ2-2; no firm D call. CDR1 is DFQATT and CDR2 is SNEGSKA in the germline V gene (reference sequence). There are 16 residues in the CDR3. The V gene lost 0 bases and the J gene lost 0 bases, with 11 bases spanning the gap. The CDR3 nucleotides are TGCAGTGCTAGAGATAAAGGTTATGCGAACACCGGGGAGCTGTTTTTT. Translation gives CSARDKGYANTGELFF.

This clonotype has a handful of counts. This rearrangement joins TRBV25-1 to TRBJ2-5; 7 bases are a match to TRBD1. This CDR3 spans 14 amino acids. Per germline, CDR1 MGHDK and CDR2 SYGVNS. V was clipped by 5 bases and J by 2 bases; unmatched bases: 5. The CDR3 protein is CASSKPGQQETQYF. DNA for the CDR3: TGTGCCAGCAGTAAACCGGGACAGCAAGAGACCCAGTACTTC.

This clonotype was found many times. This chain uses TRBV7-8 with TRBJ2-7; TRBD1 is a possible D gene (5 bases). Germline V gene data show CDR1 as SGHVS and CDR2 as FQNEAQ. This CDR3 is 16 amino acids long. Trimming cost V 1 base and J 3 bases, with 16 bases left between them. The CDR3 DNA is TGTGCCAGCAGCTTAGTAGTCGGACACCCGAACTACGAGCAGTACGTC. It translates to CASSLVVGHPNYEQYV.

In this sample, this clonotype turned up many times. This chain joins TRBV6-2 or TRBV6-3 and TRBJ1-2; TRBD1 matches 9 bases. After removal of 2 bases from V and 8 bases from J, the junction contained 3 bases not matched to a gene. The CDR3 extends over 13 amino acids. CDR1 MNHEY and CDR2 SVGEGT come from the germline V gene. CDR3 bases: TGTGCCAGCAGTTACAGGACAGGGGAAGGCTACACCTTC. It specifies CASSYRTGEGYTF.

The chain couples TRBV6-5 to TRBJ2-1, with 8 bases lining up with TRBD2. Trimming took 7 bases from V and 2 from J; bases not matched to a gene: 7. The CDR3 sequence is 15 residues long. Germline assignment: CDR1 MNHEY and CDR2 SVGAGI. Here the CDR3 DNA reads TGTGCCAGCACTTCCCGGGGGGGGACCTACAATGAGCAGTTCTTC. Protein sequence: CASTSRGGTYNEQFF.

This clonotype was counted many times. The J gene is TRBJ1-5, the V gene TRBV27, with unresolved D. Germline CDR1 reads MNHEY; CDR2 reads SMNVEV (reference sequence). Trimming removed 3 bases at V and 1 base at J, with 10 bases between. The CDR3 consists of 15 residues. For the CDR3, the DNA is TGTGCCAGCAGTTTGAGGGTGGAGAGCAATCAGCCCCAGCATTTT. This codes for CASSLRVESNQPQHF.

The V and J genes are TRBV6-6 and TRBJ2-1; no clear D. Germline values: CDR1 MNHNY, CDR2 SVGAGI (reference sequence). The CDR3 is made up of 16 amino acids. V gave up 4 bases and J gave up 0 bases, with 13 bases separating them. The CDR3 DNA follows: TGTGCCAGCAGTTCGCCCCTAATGAGCTCCTACAATGAGCAGTTCTTC. This sequence encodes CASSSPLMSSYNEQFF.

This clonotype was counted once. This sequence may be a read error, since a much larger clone differs from it by one base. The chain employs TRBV5-1 and TRBJ1-2; the match to TRBD1 covers 7 bases. Germline V gene data show CDR1 as SGHRS and CDR2 as YFSETQ. The CDR3 extends over 13 amino acids. The CDR3 loop is CASGDRTNSGYTF. The DNA of the CDR3 is TGCGCCAGTGGGGACAGAACTAACTCTGGCTACACCTTC.

In DNA, the CDR3 is TGTGCCAGCAGCCAAAGGGTCCTGGACACCCGGAACACTGAAGCTTTCTTT. It yields the protein CASSQRVLDTRNTEAFF. The chain combines TRBV3-1 with TRBJ1-1; perhaps TRBD1 as D (5 bases). The V end was cut by 2 bases, the J end by 1 base, with 17 bases between. The germline V gene encodes CDR1 LGHDT and CDR2 YNNKEL (reference sequence). This CDR3 has 17 residues.

This chain uses TRBV9 with TRBJ2-1; D assignment may be TRBD1 or TRBD2 (5 bases each). Per germline, CDR1 SGDLS and CDR2 YYNGEE. V lost 3 bases to trimming and J lost 4 bases, with 8 bases between them. The CDR3 is 13 amino acids. CDR3 sequence (DNA): TGTGCCAGCAGCGAGGGACCGTACAATGAGCAGTTCTTC. It yields the protein CASSEGPYNEQFF.

This clonotype was found a few times. The chain joins TRBV18 to TRBJ1-6; TRBD1 is a possible D gene (6 bases). This CDR3 comprises 14 residues. The germline V gene has CDR1 KGHSH and CDR2 LQKENI. V lost 3 bases to trimming and J lost 10 bases, with 13 bases between them. This CDR3 reads CASSPGGLGSPLHF. The CDR3 nucleotides are TGTGCCAGCTCACCCGGGGGCCTGGGATCACCCCTCCACTTT.

The rearrangement uses TRBV27 and TRBJ2-7, with TRBD1 identical over 9 bases. Trimming cost V 5 bases and J 0 bases; bases outside gene matches: 5. Germline values: CDR1 MNHEY, CDR2 SMNVEV (reference sequence). The CDR3 is made up of 15 amino acids. The CDR3 reads CASSLYRGRSYEQYF. DNA for the CDR3: TGTGCCAGCAGTCTTTACAGGGGGCGCTCCTACGAGCAGTACTTC.

The rearrangement joins TRBV7-9 to TRBJ2-5; perhaps TRBD1 as D (6 bases). Trimming stripped 5 bases from V and 0 bases from J, with 10 bases between. Germline CDR1 reads SEHNR; CDR2 reads FQNEAQ (reference sequence). The CDR3 extends over 14 amino acids. The CDR3 DNA reads as TGTGCCAGCAGCCAAGGACAGCACCAAGAGACCCAGTACTTC. It encodes CASSQGQHQETQYF.

This sequence joins TRBV28 and TRBJ1-2; D gene unclear. The CDR3 contains 14 residues. V lost 6 bases to trimming and J lost 4 bases, with 15 bases between them. The germline V gene encodes CDR1 MDHEN and CDR2 SYDVKM. The CDR3 nucleotides read TGTGCCAGCAGCTCTACACCACTCGTCTATGGCTACACCTTC. Its translation: CASSSTPLVYGYTF.

The V call is TRBV4-1, the J call TRBJ1-5; D gene uncertain. CDR1 is MGHRA, CDR2 YSYEKL, per germline. Deletions cut 0 bases from V and 9 bases from J, with 12 bases between. This CDR3 has 14 amino acids. CDR3 loop: CASSQETETRPQHF. As DNA, the CDR3 is TGCGCCAGCAGCCAAGAAACCGAAACCCGGCCCCAGCATTTT.

This rearrangement joins TRBV9 to TRBJ2-2; D is ambiguous. The CDR3 has 18 residues. V dropped 0 bases and J dropped 6 bases, with 21 bases sitting between them. Per germline, CDR1 SGDLS and CDR2 YYNGEE. CDR3 nucleotide sequence: TGTGCCAGCAGCGTAGTCCCCGCATCACAAGCAAGGTCCGGGGAGCTGTTTTTT. It codes for CASSVVPASQARSGELFF. Using reference TRBV9 and TRBJ2-2 for the parts outside the CDR3, the full variable domain is DSGVTQTPKHLITATGQRVTLRCSPRSGDLSVYWYQQSLDQGLQFLIQYYNGEERAKGNILERFSAQQFPDLHSELNLSSLELGDSALYFCASSVVPASQARSGELFFGEGSRLTVL.

There are a few counts of this clonotype. This sequence joins TRBV6-5 and TRBJ1-6; the D gene is possibly TRBD1 (5 bases). V was trimmed by 5 bases and J by 11 bases, leaving 16 bases between them. This CDR3 region has 14 residues. The V gene's germline CDR1 is MNHEY and CDR2 SVGAGI. In DNA form, the CDR3 reads TGTGCCAGCAGTCAATACAGAGGGGCCACACCCCTCCACTTT. This codes for CASSQYRGATPLHF.

This clonotype occurred many times. The genes are TRBV18 and TRBJ2-3; a weak D match, TRBD2 (6 bases). CDR1 is KGHSH and CDR2 is LQKENI in the germline V gene. Trimming took off 2 bases at V and 5 bases at J, with 11 bases between the two ends. The CDR3 spans 14 residues. The chain's CDR3 is CASSPGGILDTQYF. In DNA form, the CDR3 reads TGTGCCAGCTCACCAGGGGGGATTTTAGATACGCAGTATTTT.